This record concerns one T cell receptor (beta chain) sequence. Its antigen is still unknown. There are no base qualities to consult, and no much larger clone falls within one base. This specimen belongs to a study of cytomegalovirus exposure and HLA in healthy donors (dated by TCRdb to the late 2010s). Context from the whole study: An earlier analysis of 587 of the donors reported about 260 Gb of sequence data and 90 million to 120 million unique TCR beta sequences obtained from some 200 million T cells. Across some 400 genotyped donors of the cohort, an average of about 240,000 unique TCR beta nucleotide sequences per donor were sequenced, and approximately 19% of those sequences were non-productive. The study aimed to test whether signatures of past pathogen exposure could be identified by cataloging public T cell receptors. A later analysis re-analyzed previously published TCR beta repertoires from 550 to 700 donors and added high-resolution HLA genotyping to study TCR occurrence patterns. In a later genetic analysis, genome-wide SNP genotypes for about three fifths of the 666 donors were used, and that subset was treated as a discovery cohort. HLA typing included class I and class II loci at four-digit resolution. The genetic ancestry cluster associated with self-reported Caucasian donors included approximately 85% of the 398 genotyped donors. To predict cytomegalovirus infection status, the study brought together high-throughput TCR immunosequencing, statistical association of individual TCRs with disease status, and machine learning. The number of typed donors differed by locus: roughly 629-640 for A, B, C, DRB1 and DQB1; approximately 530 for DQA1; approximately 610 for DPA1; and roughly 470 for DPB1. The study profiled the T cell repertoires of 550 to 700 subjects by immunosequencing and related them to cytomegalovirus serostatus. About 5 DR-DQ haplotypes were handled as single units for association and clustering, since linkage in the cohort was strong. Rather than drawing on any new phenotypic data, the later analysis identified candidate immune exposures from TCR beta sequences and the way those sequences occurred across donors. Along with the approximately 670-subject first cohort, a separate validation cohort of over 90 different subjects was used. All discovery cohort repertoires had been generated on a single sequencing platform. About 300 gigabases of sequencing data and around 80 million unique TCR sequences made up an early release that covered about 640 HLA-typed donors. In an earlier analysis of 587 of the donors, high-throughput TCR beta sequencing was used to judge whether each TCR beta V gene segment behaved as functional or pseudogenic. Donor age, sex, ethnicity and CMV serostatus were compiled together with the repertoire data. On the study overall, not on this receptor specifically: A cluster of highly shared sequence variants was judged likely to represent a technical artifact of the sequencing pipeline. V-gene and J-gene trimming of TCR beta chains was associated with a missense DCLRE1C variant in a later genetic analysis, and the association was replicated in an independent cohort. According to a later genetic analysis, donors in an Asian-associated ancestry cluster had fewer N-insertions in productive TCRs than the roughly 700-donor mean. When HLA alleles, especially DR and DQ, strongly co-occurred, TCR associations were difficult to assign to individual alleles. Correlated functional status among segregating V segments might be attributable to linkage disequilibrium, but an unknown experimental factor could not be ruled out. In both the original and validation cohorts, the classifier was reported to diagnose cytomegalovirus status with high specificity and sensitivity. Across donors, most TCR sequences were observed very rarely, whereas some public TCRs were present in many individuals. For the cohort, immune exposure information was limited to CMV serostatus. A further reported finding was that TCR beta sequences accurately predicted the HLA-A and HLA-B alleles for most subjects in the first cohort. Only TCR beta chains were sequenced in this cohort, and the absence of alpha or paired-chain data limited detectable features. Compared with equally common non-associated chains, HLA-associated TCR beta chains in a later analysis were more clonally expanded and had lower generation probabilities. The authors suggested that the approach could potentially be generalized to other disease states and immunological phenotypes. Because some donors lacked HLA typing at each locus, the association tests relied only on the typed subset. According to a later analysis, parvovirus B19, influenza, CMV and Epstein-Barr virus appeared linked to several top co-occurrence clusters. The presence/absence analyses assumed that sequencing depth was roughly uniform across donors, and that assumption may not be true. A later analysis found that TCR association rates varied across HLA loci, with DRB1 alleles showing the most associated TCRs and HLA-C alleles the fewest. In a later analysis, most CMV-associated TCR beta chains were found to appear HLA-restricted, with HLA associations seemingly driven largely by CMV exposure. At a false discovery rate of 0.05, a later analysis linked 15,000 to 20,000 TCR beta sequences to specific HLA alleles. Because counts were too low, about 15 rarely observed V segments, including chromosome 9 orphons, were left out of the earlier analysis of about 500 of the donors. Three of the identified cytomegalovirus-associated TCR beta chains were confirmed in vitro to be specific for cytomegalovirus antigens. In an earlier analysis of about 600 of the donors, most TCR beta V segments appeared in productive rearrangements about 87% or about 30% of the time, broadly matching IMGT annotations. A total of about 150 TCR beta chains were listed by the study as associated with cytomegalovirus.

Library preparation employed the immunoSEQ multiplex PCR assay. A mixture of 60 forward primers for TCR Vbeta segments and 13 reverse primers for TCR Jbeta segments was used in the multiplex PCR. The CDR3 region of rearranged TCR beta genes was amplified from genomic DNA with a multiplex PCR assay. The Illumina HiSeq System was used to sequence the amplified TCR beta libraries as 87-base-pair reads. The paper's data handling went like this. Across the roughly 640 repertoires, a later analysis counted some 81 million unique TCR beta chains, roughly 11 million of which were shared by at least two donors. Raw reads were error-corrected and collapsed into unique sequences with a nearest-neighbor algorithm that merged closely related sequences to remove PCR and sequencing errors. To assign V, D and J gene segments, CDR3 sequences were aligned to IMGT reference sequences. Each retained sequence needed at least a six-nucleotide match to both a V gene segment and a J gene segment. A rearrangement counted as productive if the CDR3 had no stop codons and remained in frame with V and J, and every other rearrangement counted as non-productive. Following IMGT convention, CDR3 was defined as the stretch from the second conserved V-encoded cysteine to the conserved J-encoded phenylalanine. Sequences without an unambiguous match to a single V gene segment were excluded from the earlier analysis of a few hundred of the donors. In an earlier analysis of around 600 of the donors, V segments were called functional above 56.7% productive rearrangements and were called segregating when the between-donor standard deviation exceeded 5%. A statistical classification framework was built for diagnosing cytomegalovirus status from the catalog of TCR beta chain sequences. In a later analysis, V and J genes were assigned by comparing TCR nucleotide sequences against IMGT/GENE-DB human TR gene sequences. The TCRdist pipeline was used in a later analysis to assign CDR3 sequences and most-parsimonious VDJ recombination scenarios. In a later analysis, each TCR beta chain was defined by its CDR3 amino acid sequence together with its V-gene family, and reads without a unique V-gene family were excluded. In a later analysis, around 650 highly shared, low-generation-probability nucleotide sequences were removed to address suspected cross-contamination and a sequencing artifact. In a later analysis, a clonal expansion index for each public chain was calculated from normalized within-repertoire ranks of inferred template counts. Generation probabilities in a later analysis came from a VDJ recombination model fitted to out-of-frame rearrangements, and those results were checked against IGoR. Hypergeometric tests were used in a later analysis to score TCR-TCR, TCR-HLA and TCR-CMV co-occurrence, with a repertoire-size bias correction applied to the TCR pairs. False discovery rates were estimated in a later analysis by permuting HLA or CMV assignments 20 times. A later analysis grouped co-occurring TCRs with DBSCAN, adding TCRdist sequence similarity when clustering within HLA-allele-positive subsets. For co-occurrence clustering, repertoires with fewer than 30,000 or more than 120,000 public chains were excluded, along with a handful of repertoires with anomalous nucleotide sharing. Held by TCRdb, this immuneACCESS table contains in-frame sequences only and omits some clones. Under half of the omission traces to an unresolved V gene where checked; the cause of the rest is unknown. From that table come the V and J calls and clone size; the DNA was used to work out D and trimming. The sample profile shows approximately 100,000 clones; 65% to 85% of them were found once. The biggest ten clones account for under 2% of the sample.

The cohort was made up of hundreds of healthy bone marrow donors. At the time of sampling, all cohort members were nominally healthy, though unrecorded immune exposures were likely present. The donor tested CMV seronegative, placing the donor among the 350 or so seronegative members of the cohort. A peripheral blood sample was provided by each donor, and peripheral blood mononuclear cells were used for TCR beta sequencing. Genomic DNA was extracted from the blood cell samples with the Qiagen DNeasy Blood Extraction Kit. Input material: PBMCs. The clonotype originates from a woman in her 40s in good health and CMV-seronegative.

The DNA reads TGTGCCAGCTCACCAAACTCAGGGGGCGCCGGAAACACCATATATTTT. This encodes CASSPNSGGAGNTIYF. In this chain, TRBV18 is recombined with TRBJ1-3, with TRBD1 identical over 8 junction bases. Trimming accounts for 2 bases at V and 4 bases at J, while the number of junction bases matched to no gene is 7. The germline V gene supplies CDR1 KGHSH and CDR2 LQKENI. From its cysteine to its phenylalanine, the CDR3 spans 16 amino acids. The CDR3 DNA has 48 bases and is translated from base 1.